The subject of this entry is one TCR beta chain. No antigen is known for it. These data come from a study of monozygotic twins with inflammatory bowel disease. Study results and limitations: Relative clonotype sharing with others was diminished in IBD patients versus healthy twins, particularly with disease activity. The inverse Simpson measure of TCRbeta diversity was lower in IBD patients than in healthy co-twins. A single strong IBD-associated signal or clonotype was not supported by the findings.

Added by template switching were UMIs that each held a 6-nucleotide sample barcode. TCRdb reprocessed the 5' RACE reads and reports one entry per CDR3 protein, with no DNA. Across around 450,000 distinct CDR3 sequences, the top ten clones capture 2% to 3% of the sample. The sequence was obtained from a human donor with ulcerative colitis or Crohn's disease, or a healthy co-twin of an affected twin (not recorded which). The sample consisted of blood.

The CDR3 here is CASIDPGANYGYTF. This chain uses TRBV5-4 with TRBJ1-2; TCRdb's assignment of TRBD1 cannot be checked, as there is no DNA. The CDR3 runs to 14 residues. Per the germline V gene, CDR1 is SGHNT and CDR2 is YYREEE (reference sequence).